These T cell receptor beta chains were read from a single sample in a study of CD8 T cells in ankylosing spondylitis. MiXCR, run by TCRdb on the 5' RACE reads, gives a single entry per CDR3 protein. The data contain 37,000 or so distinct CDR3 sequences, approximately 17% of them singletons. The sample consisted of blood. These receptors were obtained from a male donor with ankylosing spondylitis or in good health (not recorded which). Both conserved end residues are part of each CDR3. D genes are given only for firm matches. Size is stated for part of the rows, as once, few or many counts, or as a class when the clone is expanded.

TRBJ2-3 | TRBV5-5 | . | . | CASSWGTRLRTDTQYF | TGTGCCAGCAGCTGGGGGACACGGCTACGCACAGATACGCAGTATTTT
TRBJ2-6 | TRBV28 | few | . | CASSLLTGANVLTF | TGTGCCAGCAGTTTACTTACTGGGGCCAACGTCCTGACTTTC
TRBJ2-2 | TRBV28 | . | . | CASSLNREGGELFF | TGTGCCAGCAGTTTAAACAGGGAAGGAGGGGAGCTGTTTTTT
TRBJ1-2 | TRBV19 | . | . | CASSIGRGYTF | TGTGCCAGTTCGATCGGAAGAGGCTACACCTTC
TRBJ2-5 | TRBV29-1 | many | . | CSVARGGVNMETQYF | TGCAGCGTTGCTCGGGGCGGAGTAAATATGGAGACCCAGTACTTC
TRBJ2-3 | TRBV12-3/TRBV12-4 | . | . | CASSFLGATQYF | TGTGCCAGCAGTTTTCTGGGAGCAACGCAGTATTTT
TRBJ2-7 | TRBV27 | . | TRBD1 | CASRGGTGSYEQYF | TGTGCCAGCAGGGGGGGGACAGGGTCCTACGAGCAGTACTTC
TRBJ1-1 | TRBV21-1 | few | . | CASSSSGGTEAFF | TGTGCCAGCAGCAGTTCAGGGGGCACTGAAGCTTTCTTT
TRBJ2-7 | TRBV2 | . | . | CASSVSGSPYEQYF | TGTGCCAGCAGTGTAAGCGGTTCCCCCTACGAGCAGTACTTC
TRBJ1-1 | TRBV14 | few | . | CASSQKGPGTEAFF | TGTGCCAGCAGCCAAAAGGGGCCCGGCACTGAAGCTTTCTTT
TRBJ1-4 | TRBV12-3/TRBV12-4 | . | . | CASSFLRGEKLFF | TGTGCCAGCAGTTTTCTCCGGGGAGAAAAACTGTTTTTT
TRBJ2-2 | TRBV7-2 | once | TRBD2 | CASSPRTSGNAGELFF | TGTGCCAGCAGCCCCAGGACTAGCGGGAACGCCGGGGAGCTGTTTTTT
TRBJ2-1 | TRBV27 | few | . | CASSFAQGPTYNEQFF | TGTGCCAGCAGTTTCGCACAGGGACCCACCTACAATGAGCAGTTCTTC
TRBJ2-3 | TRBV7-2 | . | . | CASSLGAGTDTQYF | TGTGCCAGCAGCTTAGGGGCCGGTACAGATACGCAGTATTTT
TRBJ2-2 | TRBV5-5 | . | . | CASSPGQKGGELFF | TGTGCCAGCAGCCCGGGGCAAAAGGGCGGGGAGCTGTTTTTT
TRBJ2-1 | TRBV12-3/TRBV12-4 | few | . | CASSTNNEQFF | TGTGCCAGCAGTACTAACAATGAGCAGTTCTTC
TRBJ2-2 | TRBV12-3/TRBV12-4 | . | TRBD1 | CASSLRGQGYTGELFF | TGTGCCAGCAGTTTAAGGGGACAGGGTTACACCGGGGAGCTGTTTTTT
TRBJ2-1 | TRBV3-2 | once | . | CASSRGLAGGGSYNEQFF | TGTGCCAGCAGTCGCGGACTAGCGGGGGGGGGGAGCTACAATGAGCAGTTCTTC
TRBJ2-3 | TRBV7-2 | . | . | CASSPVMIPDTQYF | TGTGCCAGCAGCCCGGTCATGATTCCAGATACGCAGTATTTT
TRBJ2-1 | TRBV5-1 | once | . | CASSLNYEQFF | TGCGCCAGCAGCTTGAACTATGAGCAGTTCTTC
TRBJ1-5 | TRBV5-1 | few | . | CASSRTVNQPQHF | TGCGCCAGCAGCCGGACAGTCAATCAGCCCCAGCATTTT
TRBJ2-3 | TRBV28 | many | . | CASSTTDTQYF | TGTGCCAGCAGTACCACAGATACGCAGTATTTT
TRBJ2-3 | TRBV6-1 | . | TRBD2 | CASLSGSGTDTQYF | TGTGCCAGCCTAAGCGGGAGTGGCACAGATACGCAGTATTTT
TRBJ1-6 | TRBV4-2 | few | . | CASRANLGGRSPLHF | TGTGCCAGCAGGGCGAACTTAGGAGGTCGTTCACCCCTCCACTTT
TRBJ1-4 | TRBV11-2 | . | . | CASSLGPGNEKLFF | TGTGCCAGCAGCCTGGGTCCGGGGAATGAAAAACTGTTTTTT
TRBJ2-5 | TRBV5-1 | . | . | CASSLGGIVETQYF | TGCGCCAGCAGCTTGGGAGGGATAGTCGAGACCCAGTACTTC
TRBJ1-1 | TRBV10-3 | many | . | CAISPTLRVTEAFF | TGTGCCATCAGTCCGACTTTGCGTGTCACTGAAGCTTTCTTT
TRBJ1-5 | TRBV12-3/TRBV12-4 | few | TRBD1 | CASRGTGENQPQHF | TGTGCCAGCAGGGGGACAGGGGAGAATCAGCCCCAGCATTTT
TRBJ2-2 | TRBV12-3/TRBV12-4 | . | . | CASPTRAGELFF | TGTGCCAGCCCCACTAGGGCCGGGGAGCTGTTTTTT
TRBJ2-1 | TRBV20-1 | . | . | CSAILAVGGTNEQFF | TGCAGTGCTATTCTGGCTGTGGGGGGCACCAATGAGCAGTTCTTC
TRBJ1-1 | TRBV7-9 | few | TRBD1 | CASSPRDRSTEAFF | TGTGCCAGCAGCCCCCGGGACAGGTCCACTGAAGCTTTCTTT
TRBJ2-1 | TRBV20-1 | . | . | CSAHSPGNSDEQFF | TGCAGTGCTCACTCCCCTGGGAATTCCGATGAGCAGTTCTTC
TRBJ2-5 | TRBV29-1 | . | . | CSVVRGYGRKETQYF | TGCAGCGTTGTGCGAGGATACGGGAGAAAGGAGACCCAGTACTTC
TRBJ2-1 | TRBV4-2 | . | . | CASSQDDGYNEQFF | TGTGCCAGCAGCCAAGACGACGGCTACAATGAGCAGTTCTTC
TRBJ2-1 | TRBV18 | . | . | CATLLPSRNEQFF | TGTGCCACACTCCTCCCTAGTCGGAACGAGCAGTTCTTC
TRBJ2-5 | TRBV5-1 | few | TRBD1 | CASSLNRGRQETQYF | TGCGCCAGCAGCTTGAACAGGGGACGCCAAGAGACCCAGTACTTC
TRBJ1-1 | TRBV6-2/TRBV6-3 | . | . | CASSPDISRNTEAFF | TGTGCCAGCAGTCCGGACATATCGAGGAACACTGAAGCTTTCTTT